This T cell receptor (beta chain) was observed in a study of cytomegalovirus exposure and HLA in healthy donors. The method was immunoSEQ multiplex PCR; TCRdb's version includes in-frame clones alone and lacks a portion of them. In the table there are 65,000 to 100,000 clones, roughly 93% of which are singletons. The CDR3 sequence is 15 residues long. Germline V gene lookup returns CDR1 SGHRS and CDR2 YFSETQ. The V gene lost 0 bases and the J gene lost 9 bases, with 18 bases spanning the gap. Sequenced: PBMCs. This clonotype originated in a woman aged 25-40 years in good health and CMV-seronegative. This sequence joins TRBV5-1 and TRBJ1-1, with a possible D match to TRBD1 (6 bases). DNA of the CDR3: TGCGCCAGCAGCTTGGGAACAGGGTCCTCCGTTCAAGCTTTCTTT. Protein product: CASSLGTGSSVQAFF.